Listed here are 16 T cell receptor beta chains from one sample, sequenced in a study of T cell changes during pregnancy in multiple sclerosis. Libraries were prepared by immunoSEQ multiplex PCR; TCRdb keeps only in-frame clonotypes and omits some of them. In the table there are tens of thousands of clones, over 80% of which are singletons. Sequences were derived from peripheral blood, sampled after pregnancy. All receptors come from a female donor with multiple sclerosis, enrolled in a pregnancy study.

The chain joins TRBV6-1 to TRBJ1-4; 7 bases align to TRBD1. The germline V gene encodes CDR1 MNHNS and CDR2 SASEGT. The CDR3 length is 14 residues. After removal of 6 bases from V and 13 bases from J, the junction contained 14 bases not matched to a gene. The CDR3 region is CASSSQGDLGRLFF. The CDR3 DNA reads TGTGCCAGCAGCTCTCAGGGGGACTTGGGTCGACTGTTTTTT.

Only a few counts were recorded for this clone. This sequence joins TRBV18 and TRBJ2-3; 9 bases map to TRBD2. Germline-derived CDR1 and CDR2 are KGHSH and LQKENI. The CDR3 length is 15 residues. Trimming cost V 5 bases and J 2 bases; bases outside gene matches: 5. The CDR3, as DNA: TGTGCCAGCTCAGGAGCGGGAGGCTCCACAGATACGCAGTATTTT. It encodes CASSGAGGSTDTQYF.

This clone was counted once. The V and J genes are TRBV29-1 and TRBJ2-7, with 7 bases identical to TRBD1. The CDR3 has 12 residues. Germline CDR1 and CDR2: SQVTM and ANQGSEA. J lost 2 bases, V lost 4 bases, and 2 bases had no gene match. As DNA, the CDR3 is TGCAGCGTTGGGGACAGTACCTACGAGCAGTACTTC. As protein: CSVGDSTYEQYF.

The chain is built from TRBV6-1 and TRBJ1-1; 11 bases fit TRBD1. V lost 5 bases, J lost 5 bases, and 7 bases stayed unmatched. This CDR3 contains 15 residues. Germline V lookup: CDR1 MNHNS, CDR2 SASEGT. CDR3: CASSSGQGARTEAFF. CDR3 DNA: TGTGCCAGCAGTAGCGGACAGGGGGCGCGAACTGAAGCTTTCTTT.

This clone was counted only a few times. The gene calls are TRBV6-5 and TRBJ1-2; D uncertain. This CDR3 comprises 15 residues. V lost 7 bases, J lost 1 base, and 16 bases lay in between. Germline lookup yields CDR1 MNHEY and CDR2 SVGAGI. The CDR3: CASTPQWAYNYGYTF. The CDR3 DNA reads as TGTGCCAGCACCCCGCAATGGGCCTATAACTATGGCTACACCTTC.

The chain links TRBV7-3 to TRBJ2-5, with TRBD1 identical over 11 bases. Germline CDR1 and CDR2: SGHTA and FQGTGA. Unmatched junction bases numbered 4, after V lost 5 bases and J lost 5 bases. The CDR3 contains 14 residues. In DNA, the CDR3 is TGTGCCAGCAGCGACGGACAGGGGGCCGAGACCCAGTACTTC. Its translation: CASSDGQGAETQYF.

The chain is built from TRBV4-1 and TRBJ2-7, with TRBD2 as a possible D gene (5 bases). The length of the CDR3 is 15 residues. CDR1 is MGHRA and CDR2 is YSYEKL in the germline V gene. Trimming cost V 2 bases and J 3 bases, with 14 bases left between them. The CDR3 DNA sequence: TGCGCCAGCAGCCAAACTAGGACGGATAACTACGAGCAGTACTTC. Protein product: CASSQTRTDNYEQYF.

The rearrangement joins TRBV30 to TRBJ2-2; D is unresolved. The CDR3 has 13 amino acids. V was trimmed by 0 bases and J by 6 bases, leaving 8 bases between them. Germline V gene sequence: CDR1 GTSNPN, CDR2 SVGIG (reference sequence). The CDR3 loop is CAWSVRLSGELFF. The CDR3 nucleotides read TGTGCCTGGAGTGTACGGTTATCCGGGGAGCTGTTTTTT.

This chain links TRBV7-2 with TRBJ2-1; 7 bases fit TRBD2. The CDR3 has 13 residues. Trimming cost V 5 bases and J 5 bases; bases outside gene matches: 3. Per the germline V gene, CDR1 is SGHTA and CDR2 is FQGNSA. Written as DNA, the CDR3 is TGTGCCAGCAGCCCTGGACTAGACAATGAGCAGTTCTTC. Translation gives CASSPGLDNEQFF.

This chain connects TRBV4-1 to TRBJ1-5; 8 bases are a match to TRBD1. This CDR3 is built from 14 residues. Germline V gene sequence: CDR1 MGHRA, CDR2 YSYEKL. The V and J ends lost 6 bases and 6 bases, in that order; junction bases with no gene match: 7. CDR3 protein: CASSQPDRAQPQHF. The CDR3 coding sequence is TGCGCCAGCAGTCAACCGGACAGGGCTCAGCCCCAGCATTTT.

The chain couples TRBV30 to TRBJ1-1; D call uncertain. V was pared by 2 bases and J by 7 bases, with 8 bases between. This CDR3 is built from 11 residues. Germline assignment: CDR1 GTSNPN and CDR2 SVGIG (reference sequence). CDR3 protein: CAWSNRYEAFF. CDR3 nucleotides: TGTGCCTGGAGTAACAGATATGAAGCTTTCTTT.

This chain links TRBV6-1 with TRBJ2-1; TRBD1 agrees at 7 bases. The ends lost 3 bases at V and 2 bases at J; junction bases unmatched: 13. CDR3 length: 18 residues. Germline V CDR1 and CDR2: MNHNS, SASEGT. Here the CDR3 reads CASSDPDRRGTPYNEQFF. For the CDR3, the DNA is TGTGCCAGCAGTGACCCGGACAGGAGAGGTACCCCCTACAATGAGCAGTTCTTC.

The V and J genes are TRBV19 and TRBJ1-1, with D possibly being TRBD1 (6 bases). The CDR3 contains 13 residues. Between the trimmed V and J ends, which lost 7 bases and 3 bases, there was a span of 12 bases. Germline CDR1 reads LNHDA; CDR2 reads SQIVND (reference sequence). The CDR3 DNA sequence: TGTGCCAGTAACAGGGAAAGGTACACTGAAGCTTTCTTT. Its translation: CASNRERYTEAFF.

The chain is built from TRBV28 and TRBJ1-5; D is unresolved. CDR1 and CDR2 (germline): MDHEN, SYDVKM. V lost 7 bases, J lost 9 bases, and 13 bases lay in between. CDR3 length equals 12 residues. Here the CDR3 DNA reads TGTGCCAGCACCTTCCCAGGAGGGCCCCAGCATTTT. This translates into CASTFPGGPQHF.

The chain links TRBV5-8 to TRBJ1-2; D possibly corresponds to TRBD1 (6 bases). Trimming removed 1 base at V and 3 bases at J, with 13 bases between. Germline V gene data show CDR1 as SGHTS and CDR2 as YDEGEE. The CDR3 has 15 residues. The DNA of the CDR3 is TGTGCCAGCAGCTTGAGAGTCGGACAGCACTATGGCTACACCTTC. This gives the protein CASSLRVGQHYGYTF.

V gene TRBV13 combines with J gene TRBJ1-1, with D possibly matching TRBD1 (5 bases). The CDR3 is 16 residues long. Between the trimmed V and J ends, which lost 6 bases and 3 bases, there was a span of 20 bases. In germline, CDR1 is PRHDT, CDR2 FYEKMQ (reference sequence). CDR3 DNA sequence: TGTGCCAGCAGTCCCCTTGGGGCCACGGGGGACACTGAAGCTTTCTTT. Residues: CASSPLGATGDTEAFF.